This T cell receptor beta chain appears in the sequencing data of a study of OX40 agonist ivuxolimab in advanced cancers. About the investigation overall: Ivuxolimab, which targeted the costimulatory receptor OX40 (CD134), was an agonistic, fully human IgG2 monoclonal antibody. Intravenous ivuxolimab was administered to patients every 2 weeks at six dose levels: 0.01, 0.1, 0.3, 1.5, 3 and 10 mg/kg. Of the roughly 54 patients in dose escalation, 19 had hepatocellular carcinoma, roughly 15 had melanoma, 9 had renal cell carcinoma and 9 had head and neck cancer. In the dose-escalation cohort, approximately 82% of patients were male, and the mean age was around 60 years, with a range of roughly 23 to 85. Prior anti-PD-1, anti-PD-L1 or anti-CTLA-4 therapy was permitted, and approximately 39% of dose-escalation patients had received checkpoint inhibitors. Partial responses occurred in three dose-escalation patients: two with cutaneous melanoma and one with hepatocellular carcinoma. The point of sequencing TCRbeta in the periphery was to test whether ivuxolimab changed TCR sequence diversity and drove clonal T-cell expansion. The paper describes the monotherapy dose-escalation part (N of about 47 patients) of the phase I trial of ivuxolimab. What the authors observed across the whole study: After ivuxolimab, expanded clones were on average more numerous among CD8+ T cells than among CD4+ T cells. Which antigens the clonally expanded peripheral T cells were specific for was not determined. Low levels of normalized T-cell clonal expansion were also shown by some nonresponding patients. Partial responders in the 0.1-3.0 mg/kg groups had among the lowest normalized peripheral clonal expansion, especially among CD8+ T cells. At doses from 0.1 to 3.0 mg/kg, clonal expansion was seen in both CD4+ and CD8+ blood T cells between baseline and week 6.

Points on this clone: The antigen this receptor binds is unknown. Per-base quality was not reported, and no clone a single base away is much larger than it.

The trial excluded patients who had a history of autoimmune disease or who were on systemic immunosuppression. Peripheral blood for TCR sequencing was collected from all dose cohorts at baseline, on cycle 4 day 1, and on cycle 7 day 1. The samples were drawn from a first-in-human, open-label, multicenter phase I dose-escalation trial of ivuxolimab. The trial enrolled adults with locally advanced or metastatic head and neck squamous cell, hepatocellular, melanoma or renal cell carcinoma. Before TCR sequencing, CD4+ and CD8+ T cells were separately sorted from peripheral blood. Genomic DNA was isolated from the sorted cells so that the TCRbeta CDR3 region could be sequenced. TCRbeta CDR3 regions were sequenced using the immunoSEQ Assay. This is the immuneACCESS table as TCRdb keeps it, with only in-frame sequences that have V and J called. A part of the clones is gone; compared with another copy, unresolved V genes explain less than half, and the rest is unexplained. The table for this sample lists tens of thousands of clones; 92% of them were counted only once. Of the sample, roughly a third falls within the top ten clones.

Sequenced material: CD4+ or CD8+ T cells sorted from blood, taken in a trial of the OX40 agonist ivuxolimab. The receptor was isolated from an adult with an advanced solid tumor such as melanoma, head and neck, liver or kidney cancer.

In nucleotide form, the sequence is TGTGCCAGCAGTCTTGAGTTTACCCGCCCGCACGAGACCCAGTACTTC. Protein translation: CASSLEFTRPHETQYF. This sequence uses TRBV27 and TRBJ2-5; a confident D gene designation cannot be given. V and J lose 5 bases and 5 bases, and a span of 21 bases separates them. CDR1 is given as MNHEY and CDR2 as SMNVEV, both from the germline V gene (reference sequence). The CDR3 runs 16 residues from the cysteine to the phenylalanine. Left in the record is the CDR3 DNA by itself, 48 bases read in frame from the first base.